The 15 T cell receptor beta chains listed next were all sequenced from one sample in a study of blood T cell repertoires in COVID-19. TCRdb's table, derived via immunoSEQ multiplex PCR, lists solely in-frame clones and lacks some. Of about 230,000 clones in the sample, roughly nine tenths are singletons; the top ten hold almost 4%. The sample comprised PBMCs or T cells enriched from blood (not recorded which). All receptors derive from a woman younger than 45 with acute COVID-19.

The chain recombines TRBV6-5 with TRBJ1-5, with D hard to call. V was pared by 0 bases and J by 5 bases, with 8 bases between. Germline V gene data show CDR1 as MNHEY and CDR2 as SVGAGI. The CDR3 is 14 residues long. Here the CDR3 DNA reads TGTGCCAGCAGTTACTCGAGGGCGTATCAGCCCCAGCATTTT. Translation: CASSYSRAYQPQHF.

Here the CDR3 DNA reads TGCGCCAGCAGCTTCTATACAGGGGACACTGAAGCTTTCTTT. The encoded protein is CASSFYTGDTEAFF. The chain carries TRBV5-1 and TRBJ1-1; the match to TRBD1 covers 7 bases. The CDR3 sequence is 14 residues long. V lost 2 bases to trimming and J lost 3 bases; unmatched junction nucleotides: 4. Per the germline V gene, CDR1 is SGHRS and CDR2 is YFSETQ.

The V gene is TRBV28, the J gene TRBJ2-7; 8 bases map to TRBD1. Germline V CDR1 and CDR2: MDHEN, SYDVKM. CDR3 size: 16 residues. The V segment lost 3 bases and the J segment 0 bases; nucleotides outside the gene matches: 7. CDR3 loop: CASSLGHRGNSYEQYF. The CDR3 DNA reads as TGTGCCAGCAGTTTGGGACACAGGGGGAACTCCTACGAGCAGTACTTC.

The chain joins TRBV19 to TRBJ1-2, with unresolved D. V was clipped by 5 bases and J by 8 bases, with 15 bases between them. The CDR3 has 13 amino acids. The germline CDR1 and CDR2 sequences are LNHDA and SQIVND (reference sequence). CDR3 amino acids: CASSGAEGQGYTF. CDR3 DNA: TGTGCCAGTAGTGGTGCCGAGGGCCAGGGCTACACCTTC.

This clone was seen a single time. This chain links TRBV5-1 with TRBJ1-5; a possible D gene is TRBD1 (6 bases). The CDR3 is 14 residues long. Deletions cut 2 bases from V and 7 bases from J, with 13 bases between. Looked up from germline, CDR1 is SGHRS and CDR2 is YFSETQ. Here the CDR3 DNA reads TGCGCCAGCAGCTTAACAGGGTTGGAACAGCCCCAGCATTTT. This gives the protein CASSLTGLEQPQHF.

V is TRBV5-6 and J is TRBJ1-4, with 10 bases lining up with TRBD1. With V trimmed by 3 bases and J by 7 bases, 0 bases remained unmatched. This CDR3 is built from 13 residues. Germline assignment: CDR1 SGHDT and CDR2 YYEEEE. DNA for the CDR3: TGTGCCAGCAGCTGGACAGGGGGTGAAAAACTGTTTTTT. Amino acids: CASSWTGGEKLFF.

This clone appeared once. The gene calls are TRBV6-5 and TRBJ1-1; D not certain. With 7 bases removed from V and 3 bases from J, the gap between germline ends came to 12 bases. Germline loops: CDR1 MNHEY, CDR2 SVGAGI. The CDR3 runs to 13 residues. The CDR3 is CASNYFWDTEAFF. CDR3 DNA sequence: TGTGCCAGCAACTATTTCTGGGACACTGAAGCTTTCTTT.

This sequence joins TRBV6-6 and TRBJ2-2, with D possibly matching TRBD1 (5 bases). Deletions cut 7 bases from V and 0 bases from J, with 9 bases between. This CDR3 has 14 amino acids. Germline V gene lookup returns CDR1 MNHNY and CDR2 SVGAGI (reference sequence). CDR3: CASNQGSNTGELFF. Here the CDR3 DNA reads TGTGCCAGCAACCAGGGATCGAACACCGGGGAGCTGTTTTTT.

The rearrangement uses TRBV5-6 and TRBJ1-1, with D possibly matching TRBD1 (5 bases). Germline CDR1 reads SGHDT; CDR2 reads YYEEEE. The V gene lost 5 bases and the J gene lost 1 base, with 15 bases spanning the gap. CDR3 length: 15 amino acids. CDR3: CASSRRVDKNTEAFF. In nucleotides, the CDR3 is TGTGCCAGCAGTCGACGTGTGGACAAGAACACTGAAGCTTTCTTT.

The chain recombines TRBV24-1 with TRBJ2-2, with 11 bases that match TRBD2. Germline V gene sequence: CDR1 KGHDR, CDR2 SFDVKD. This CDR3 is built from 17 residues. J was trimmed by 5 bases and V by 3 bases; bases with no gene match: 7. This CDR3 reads CATSDPSGGRKTGELFF. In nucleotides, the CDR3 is TGTGCCACCAGTGATCCTAGCGGGGGGAGGAAAACCGGGGAGCTGTTTTTT.

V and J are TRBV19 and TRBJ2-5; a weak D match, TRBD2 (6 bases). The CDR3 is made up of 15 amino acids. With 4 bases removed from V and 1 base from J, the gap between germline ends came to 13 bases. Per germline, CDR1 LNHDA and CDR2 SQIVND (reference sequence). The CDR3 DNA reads TGTGCCAGTAGTACCCCTCGGGGGACCCAAGAGACCCAGTACTTC. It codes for CASSTPRGTQETQYF.

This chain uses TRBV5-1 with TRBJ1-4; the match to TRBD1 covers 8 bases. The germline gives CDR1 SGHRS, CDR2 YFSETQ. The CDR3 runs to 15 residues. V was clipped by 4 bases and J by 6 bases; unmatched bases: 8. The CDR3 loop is CASSLQGQGDEKLFF. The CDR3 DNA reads TGCGCCAGCAGCCTCCAAGGACAGGGCGATGAAAAACTGTTTTTT. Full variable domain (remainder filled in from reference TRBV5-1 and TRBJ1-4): KAGVTQTPRYLIKTRGQQVTLSCSPISGHRSVSWYQQTPGQGLQFLFEYFSETQRNKGNFPGRFSGRQFSNSRSEMNVSTLELGDSALYLCASSLQGQGDEKLFFGSGTQLSVL.

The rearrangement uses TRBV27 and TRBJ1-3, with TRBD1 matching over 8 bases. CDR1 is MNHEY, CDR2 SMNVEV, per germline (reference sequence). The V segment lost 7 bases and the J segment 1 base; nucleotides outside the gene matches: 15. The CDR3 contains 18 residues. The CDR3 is CASNLTGVEFSSGNTIYF. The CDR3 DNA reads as TGTGCCAGCAACCTGACAGGGGTTGAGTTTTCGTCTGGAAACACCATATATTTT.

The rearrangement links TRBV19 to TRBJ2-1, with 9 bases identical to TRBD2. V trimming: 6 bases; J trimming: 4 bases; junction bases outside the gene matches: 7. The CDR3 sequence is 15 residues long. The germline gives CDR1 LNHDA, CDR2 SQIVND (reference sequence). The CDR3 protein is CASSTGGGAYNEQFF. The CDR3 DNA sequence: TGTGCCAGTAGCACTGGCGGGGGGGCGTACAATGAGCAGTTCTTC.

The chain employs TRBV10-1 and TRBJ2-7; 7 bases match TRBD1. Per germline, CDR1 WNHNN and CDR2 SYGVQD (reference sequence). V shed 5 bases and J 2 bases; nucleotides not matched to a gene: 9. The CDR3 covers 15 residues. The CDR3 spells CASSPTGTPTYEQYF. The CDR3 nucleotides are TGCGCCAGCAGTCCGACAGGGACGCCTACCTACGAGCAGTACTTC.